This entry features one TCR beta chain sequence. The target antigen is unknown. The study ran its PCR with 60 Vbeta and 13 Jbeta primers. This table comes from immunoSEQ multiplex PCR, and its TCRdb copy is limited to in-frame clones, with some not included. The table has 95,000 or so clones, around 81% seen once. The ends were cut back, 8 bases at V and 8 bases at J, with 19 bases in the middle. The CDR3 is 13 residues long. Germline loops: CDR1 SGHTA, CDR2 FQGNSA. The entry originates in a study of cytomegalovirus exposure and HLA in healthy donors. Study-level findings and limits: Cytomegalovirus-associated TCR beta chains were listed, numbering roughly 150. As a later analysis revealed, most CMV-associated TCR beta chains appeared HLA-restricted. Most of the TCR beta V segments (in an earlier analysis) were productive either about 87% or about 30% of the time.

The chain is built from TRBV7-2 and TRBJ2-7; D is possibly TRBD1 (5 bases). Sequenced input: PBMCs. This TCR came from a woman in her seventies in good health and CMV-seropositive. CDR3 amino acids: CASQTPGLYKQYF. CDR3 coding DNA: TGTGCCAGCCAAACCCCAGGGCTATACAAGCAGTACTTC.